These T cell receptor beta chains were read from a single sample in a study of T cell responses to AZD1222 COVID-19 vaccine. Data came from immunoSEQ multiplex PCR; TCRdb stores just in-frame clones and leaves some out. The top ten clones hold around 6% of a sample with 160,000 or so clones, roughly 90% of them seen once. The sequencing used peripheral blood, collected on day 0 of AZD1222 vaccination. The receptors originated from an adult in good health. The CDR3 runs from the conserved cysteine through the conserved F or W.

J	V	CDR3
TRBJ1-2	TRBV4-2	CASSQDRRDSYGYTF
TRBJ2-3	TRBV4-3	CASSQDRSGRLTDTQYF
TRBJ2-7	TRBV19	CASSTSWDSYEQYF
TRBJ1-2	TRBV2	CASSDFRGSGYTF
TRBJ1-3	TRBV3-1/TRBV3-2	CASSQGVNSGNTIYF
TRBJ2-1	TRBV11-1	CAILGGPHNEQFF
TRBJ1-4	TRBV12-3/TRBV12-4	CASSLNSNEKLFF
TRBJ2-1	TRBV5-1	CASGKRTGGDEQFF
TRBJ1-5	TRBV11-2	CASSFGNQPQHF
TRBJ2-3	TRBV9	CASNSGASTDTQYF
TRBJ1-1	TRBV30	CASRQGGVNTEAFF
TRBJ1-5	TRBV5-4	CASSLGQNQPQHF
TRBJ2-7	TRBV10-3	CAISGGGIRSYEQYF
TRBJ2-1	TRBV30	CAWSVGLAGYNEQFF
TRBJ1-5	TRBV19	CASSITRSNQPQHF
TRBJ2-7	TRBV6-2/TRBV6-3	CASSPHTRYEQYF
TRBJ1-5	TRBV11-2	CASSLGQTNQPQHF
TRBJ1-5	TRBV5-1	CASSLAGGVGQPQHF
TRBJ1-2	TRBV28	CASSFASQSNYGYTF
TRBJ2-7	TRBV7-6	CASSPGTGSNYEQYF
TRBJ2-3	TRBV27	CASTPWTGGWDTQYF
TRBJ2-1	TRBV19	CASRDSLHNEQFF
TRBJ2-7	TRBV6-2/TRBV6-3	CASSYMVQVGSSYEQYF
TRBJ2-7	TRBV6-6	CASSYAEGDYEQYF
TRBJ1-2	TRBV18	CASSAPQWRGYTF
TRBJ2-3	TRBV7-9	CASSARTSGVLDTQYF
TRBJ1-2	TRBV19	CASNRQGPTTNYGYTF
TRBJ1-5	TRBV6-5	CASRPLGSRNQPQHF
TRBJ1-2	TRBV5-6	CASSSTGTGLYGYTF
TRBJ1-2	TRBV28	CATPRAGGNGDYGYTF
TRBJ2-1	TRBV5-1	CASSLYGQEQFF
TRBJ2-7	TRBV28	CASSTPRASLYEQYF
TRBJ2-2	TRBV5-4	CASSLGLVVNTGELFF
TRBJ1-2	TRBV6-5	CASTGDRSYGYTF
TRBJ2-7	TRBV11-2	CASSLDQTWTSYEQYF
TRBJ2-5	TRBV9	CASSVNGNQETQYF
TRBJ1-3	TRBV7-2	CASSLAPPGQGFGNTIYF
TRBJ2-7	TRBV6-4	CASSDSDRESSYEQYF
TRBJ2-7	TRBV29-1	CSVQGGTHEQYF
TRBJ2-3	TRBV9	CASSVDASGGTDTQYF
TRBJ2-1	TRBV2	CASSADYVNEQFF
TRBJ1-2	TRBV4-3	CASSQGTGYGYTF
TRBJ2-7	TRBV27	CASWGWDRGYEQYF
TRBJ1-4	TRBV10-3	CAISRQVTEKLFF
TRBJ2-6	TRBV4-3	CASSQALGAAGANVLTF
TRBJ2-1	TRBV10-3	CAMGGTGRNEQFF
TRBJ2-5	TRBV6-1	CASSSSTGKETQYF
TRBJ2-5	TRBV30	CAWKVGLAGGPELPETQYF
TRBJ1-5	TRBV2	CASSEPLRRGDGNQPQHF